What follows describes a single T cell receptor beta chain. These data originate in a study of blood T cell repertoires in COVID-19. Study context: Material from acute and convalescent COVID-19 was sourced from the United States, Italy and Spain.

Clones were sequenced by immunoSEQ multiplex PCR, and TCRdb holds only the in-frame ones, with some missing. Counted here are roughly 32,000 clones, 80% to 95% occurring once; the ten biggest clones make up roughly 19%. Sequences were obtained from peripheral blood. The clonotype originates from an elderly man with acute or convalescent COVID-19.

CDR3 residues: CASSRTSAGNQPQHF. The CDR3 coding sequence is TGTGCCAGCAGCCGCACCTCTGCGGGCAATCAGCCCCAGCATTTT. The V gene is TRBV6-6, the J gene TRBJ1-5; no definite D call. The CDR3 is 15 residues long. The V gene lost 6 bases and the J gene lost 2 bases, with 14 bases spanning the gap. The germline CDR1 and CDR2 sequences are MNHNY and SVGAGI (reference sequence).